The sequence of this T cell receptor (beta chain) was determined in a study of a mutant IDH1 vaccine in newly diagnosed glioma. Study-wide context: The sex distribution of treated patients was about 62% male and around 40% female, with a mean age of around 40 years.

The protocol was immunoSEQ multiplex PCR, while the TCRdb copy is restricted to in-frame clones and leaves out a portion. The profile shows tens of thousands of clones, 70% to 80% of them singletons. Time point meaning: week 35, safety follow-up. Topical imiquimod was applied with each vaccine dose, which held 300 ug of mutant IDH1 20-mer peptide. About this clone itself: Its antigen is not known.

CDR3 length: 14 amino acids. CDR1 and CDR2 (germline): SGHTS, YDEGEE. Between the trimmed V and J ends, which lost 0 bases and 9 bases, there was a span of 15 bases. The source of this sequence is a man aged 35-49 years with glioma. This chain uses TRBV5-8 with TRBJ1-2, with D maybe TRBD1 (6 bases). The sequencing here drew on PBMCs, taken from a glioma patient whose treatment included an IDH1 peptide vaccine. The CDR3 sequence is CASSLGGQSGSYTF. As DNA, the CDR3 is TGTGCCAGCAGCTTGGGGGGGCAGTCCGGAAGCTACACCTTC.